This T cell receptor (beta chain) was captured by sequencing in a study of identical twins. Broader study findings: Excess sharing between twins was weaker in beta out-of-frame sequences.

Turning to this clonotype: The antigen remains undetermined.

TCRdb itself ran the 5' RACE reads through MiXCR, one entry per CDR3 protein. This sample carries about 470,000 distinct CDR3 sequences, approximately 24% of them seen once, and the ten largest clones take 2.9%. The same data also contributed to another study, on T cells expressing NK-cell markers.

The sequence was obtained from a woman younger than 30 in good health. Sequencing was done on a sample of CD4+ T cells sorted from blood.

The CDR3 DNA follows: TGCAGTGCTAGGAGTCAGGTCGCCCCTATCGAGCAGTACTTC. This gives the protein CSARSQVAPIEQYF. The chain uses TRBV20-1 and TRBJ2-7; D unclear. V lost 3 bases to trimming and J lost 6 bases, with 18 bases between them. In germline, CDR1 is DFQATT, CDR2 SNEGSKA (reference sequence). The CDR3 loop spans 14 amino acids.